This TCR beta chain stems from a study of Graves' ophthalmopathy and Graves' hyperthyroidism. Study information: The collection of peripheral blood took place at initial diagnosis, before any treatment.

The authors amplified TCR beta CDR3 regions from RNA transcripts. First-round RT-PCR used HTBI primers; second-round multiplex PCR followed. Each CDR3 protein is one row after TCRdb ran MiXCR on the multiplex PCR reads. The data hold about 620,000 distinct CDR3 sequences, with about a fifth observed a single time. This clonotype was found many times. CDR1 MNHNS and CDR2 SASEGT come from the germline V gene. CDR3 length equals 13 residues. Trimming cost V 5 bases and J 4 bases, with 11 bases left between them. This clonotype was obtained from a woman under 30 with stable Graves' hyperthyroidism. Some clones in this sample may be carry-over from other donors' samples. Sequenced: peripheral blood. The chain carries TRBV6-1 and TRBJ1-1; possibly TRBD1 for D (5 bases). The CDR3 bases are TGTGCCAGCAGTAGCGGGGCTTTCACTGAAGCTTTCTTT. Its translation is CASSSGAFTEAFF.